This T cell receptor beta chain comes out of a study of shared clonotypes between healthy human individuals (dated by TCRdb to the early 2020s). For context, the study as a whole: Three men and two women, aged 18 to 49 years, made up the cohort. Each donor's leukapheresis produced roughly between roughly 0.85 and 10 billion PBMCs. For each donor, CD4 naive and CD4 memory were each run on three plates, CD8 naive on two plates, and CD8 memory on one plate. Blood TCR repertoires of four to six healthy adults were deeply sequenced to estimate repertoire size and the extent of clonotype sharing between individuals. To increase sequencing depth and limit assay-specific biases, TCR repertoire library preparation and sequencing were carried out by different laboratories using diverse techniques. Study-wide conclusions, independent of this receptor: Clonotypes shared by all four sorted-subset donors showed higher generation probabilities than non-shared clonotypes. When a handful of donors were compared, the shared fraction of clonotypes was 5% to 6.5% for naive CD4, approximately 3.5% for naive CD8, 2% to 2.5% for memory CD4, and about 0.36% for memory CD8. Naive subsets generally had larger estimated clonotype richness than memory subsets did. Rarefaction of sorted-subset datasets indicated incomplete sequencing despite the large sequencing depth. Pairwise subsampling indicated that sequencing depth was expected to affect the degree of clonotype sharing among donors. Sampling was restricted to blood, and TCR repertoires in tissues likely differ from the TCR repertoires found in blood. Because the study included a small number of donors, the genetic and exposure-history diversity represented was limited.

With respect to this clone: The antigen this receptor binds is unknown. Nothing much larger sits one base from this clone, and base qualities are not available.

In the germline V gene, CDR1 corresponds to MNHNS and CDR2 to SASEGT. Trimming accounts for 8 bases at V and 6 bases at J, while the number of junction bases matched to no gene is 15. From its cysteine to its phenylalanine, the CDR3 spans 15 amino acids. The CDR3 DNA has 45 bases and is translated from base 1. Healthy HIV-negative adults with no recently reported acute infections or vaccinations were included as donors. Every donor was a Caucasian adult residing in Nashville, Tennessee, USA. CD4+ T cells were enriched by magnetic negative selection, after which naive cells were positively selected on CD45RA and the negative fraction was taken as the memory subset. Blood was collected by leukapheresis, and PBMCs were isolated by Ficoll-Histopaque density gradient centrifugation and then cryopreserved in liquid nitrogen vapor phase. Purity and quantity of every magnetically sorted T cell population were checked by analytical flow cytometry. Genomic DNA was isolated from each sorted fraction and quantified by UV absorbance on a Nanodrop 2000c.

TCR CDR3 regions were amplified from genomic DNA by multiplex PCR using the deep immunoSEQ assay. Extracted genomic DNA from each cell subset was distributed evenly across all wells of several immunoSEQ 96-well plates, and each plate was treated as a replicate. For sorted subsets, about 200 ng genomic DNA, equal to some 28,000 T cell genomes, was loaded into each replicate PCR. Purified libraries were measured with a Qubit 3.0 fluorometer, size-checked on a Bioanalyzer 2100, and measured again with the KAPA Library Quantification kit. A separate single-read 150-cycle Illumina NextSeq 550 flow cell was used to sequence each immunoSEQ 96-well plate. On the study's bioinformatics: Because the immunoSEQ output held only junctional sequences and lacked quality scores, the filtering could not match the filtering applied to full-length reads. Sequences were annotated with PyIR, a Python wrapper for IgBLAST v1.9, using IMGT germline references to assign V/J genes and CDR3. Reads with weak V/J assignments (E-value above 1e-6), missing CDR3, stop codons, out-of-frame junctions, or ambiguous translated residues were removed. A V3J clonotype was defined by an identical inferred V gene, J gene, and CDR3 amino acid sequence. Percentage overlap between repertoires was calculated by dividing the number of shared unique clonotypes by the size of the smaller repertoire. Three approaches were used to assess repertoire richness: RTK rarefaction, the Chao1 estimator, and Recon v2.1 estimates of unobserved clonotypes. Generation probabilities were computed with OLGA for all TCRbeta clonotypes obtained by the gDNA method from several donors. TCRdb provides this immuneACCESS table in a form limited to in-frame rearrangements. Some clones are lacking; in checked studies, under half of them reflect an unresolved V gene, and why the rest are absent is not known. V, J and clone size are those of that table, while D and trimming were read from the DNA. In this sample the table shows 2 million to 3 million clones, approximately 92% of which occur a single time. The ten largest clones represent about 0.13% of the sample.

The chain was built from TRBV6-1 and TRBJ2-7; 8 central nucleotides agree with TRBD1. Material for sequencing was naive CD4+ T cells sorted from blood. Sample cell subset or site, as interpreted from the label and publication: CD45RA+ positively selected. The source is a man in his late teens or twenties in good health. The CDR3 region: CASEGPGQATGEQYF. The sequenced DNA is TGTGCCAGCGAAGGTCCGGGACAGGCGACCGGCGAGCAGTACTTC.